Below, 2 T cell receptor beta chains from the same sample are listed, as sequenced in a study of T-cell reconstitution after alpha-beta-depleted transplantation in children. Researchers prepared the TCRbeta library using unique molecular identifiers, the study reports. TCRdb reprocessed the PCR reads via MiXCR and lists one record per CDR3 protein. The data contain about 410,000 distinct CDR3 sequences, around 21% of them seen just once; the ten biggest clones take up around 4%. The sample in question was PBMCs from the stem cell graft donor, obtained from the stem cell graft. The receptors derive from a human donor who donated a stem cell graft to a child with acute myeloid leukemia.

This sequence joins TRBV9 and TRBJ2-1; 8 nucleotides match TRBD2. The CDR3 is made up of 19 amino acids. Per germline, CDR1 SGDLS and CDR2 YYNGEE. The junction had 17 bases not matched to a gene; V was cut back by 0 bases and J by 6 bases. The CDR3 protein is CASSVAAGGSGSGSNEQFF. For the CDR3, the DNA is TGTGCCAGCAGCGTAGCGGCGGGGGGCAGCGGTAGCGGGTCCAATGAGCAGTTCTTC.

In its sample, this clonotype was seen a few times. The chain employs TRBV5-6 and TRBJ2-3; 13 bases are a match to TRBD2. The CDR3 totals 18 residues. J lost 5 bases, V lost 0 bases, and 9 bases had no gene match. Germline V gene sequence: CDR1 SGHDT, CDR2 YYEEEE. Here the CDR3 DNA reads TGTGCCAGCAGCTTGGTGGTTACTAGCGGGAGGGCCGAAGATACGCAGTATTTT. Its protein is CASSLVVTSGRAEDTQYF.